This T cell receptor beta chain was retrieved from a study of blood T cells in healthy people across ages. Study results and limitations: CMV infection status of these donors was not known.

A second PCR, run for about 6 to 12 cycles, used a sample-barcoded 5' primer plus a J-beta primer mix. Template switching added a 12-random-nucleotide identifier to every cDNA molecule. TCRdb fed the 5' RACE reads into MiXCR, producing one record per CDR3 protein. The sample lists 650,000 to 1,000,000 distinct CDR3 sequences; about 45% were seen once. Of note for this clonotype: Its antigen is not identified.

The individuals who served as donors were healthy Caucasians living in Russia, aged roughly 6 to 95. Total RNA, at least 6 micrograms per sample, came from PBMCs. This sequence originates from a man older than 75 in good health. The sequenced sample consisted of blood.

The CDR3 here is CASSLSWHSNQPQHF. CDR3 DNA: TGTGCCAGCAGTTTAAGTTGGCATAGCAATCAGCCCCAGCATTTT. The V gene is TRBV27, the J gene TRBJ1-5; D remains ambiguous. The ends were cut back, 2 bases at V and 0 bases at J, with 8 bases in the middle. The CDR3 runs 15 residues. CDR1 is MNHEY, CDR2 SMNVEV, per germline (reference sequence).